The text below deals with one TCR beta chain. The table came from immunoSEQ multiplex PCR; TCRdb's copy has only in-frame clones and leaves some out. The sample shows roughly 180,000 clones, about three quarters of them seen only once. This sample was included in a study of blood T cell repertoires in COVID-19. Background on the study: PBMCs, B-cell-depleted T cells, or T cells provided the cDNA or gDNA that made up the material.

Germline V lookup: CDR1 MNHEY, CDR2 SMNVEV (reference sequence). The V gene lost 6 bases and the J gene lost 2 bases, with 2 bases spanning the gap. This CDR3 is 11 amino acids long. This chain uses TRBV27 with TRBJ2-1; D not resolved. The clonotype comes from a woman in her fifties or sixties with active or convalescent COVID-19. What was sequenced was peripheral blood. This CDR3 is CASSTYNEQFF. In nucleotides, the CDR3 is TGTGCCAGCAGCACCTACAATGAGCAGTTCTTC.